This TCR beta chain was sequenced for a study of shared clonotypes between healthy human individuals. The study, taken as a whole, reports: Sampling used blood alone; tissue repertoires probably differ.

None of the donors, who were healthy HIV-negative adults, had recently had acute infections or vaccinations. As concerns this clone: Its antigen is still unknown.

Here immunoSEQ multiplex PCR was the method, and the copy in TCRdb shows in-frame clones only, minus some. The table includes 1,500,000 or so clones, approximately 98.5% detected once. J lost 5 bases, V lost 6 bases, and 16 bases had no gene match. Germline values: CDR1 SGHTS, CDR2 YDEGEE. The CDR3 consists of 16 residues. The specimen was naive CD4+ T cells sorted from blood. The subset was: CD45RA+ positively selected. The V gene is TRBV5-8, the J gene TRBJ2-7; 8 nucleotides line up with TRBD2. The clonotype comes from a man younger than 40 in good health. The CDR3 DNA reads as TGTGCCAGCACCCCCTTTGGTAGCGGGATGCGCCACGAGCAGTACTTC. Protein: CASTPFGSGMRHEQYF.